The text below deals with one T cell receptor beta chain. This clonotype was counted many times. It lacks a known antigen. Base-call qualities are not available, and no considerably larger clone is one nucleotide away. This sample is drawn from a study of identical twins (dated by TCRdb to the mid-2010s). With regard to the full study: TCR alpha and beta repertoires from monozygotic twins, unrelated adults of various ages and cord blood were deep-sequenced to test whether fetal clonotypes persist. To rule out contamination, the twin experiments were replicated at different times with different library preparation protocols. The paper as a whole reports these results and caveats: Conclusions relied on cross-sectional statistical analysis, since the same donors could not be followed over many years. Invariant T cells such as MAIT and iNKT could partly confound zero-insertion analyses, although diverse VJ usage argued against such confounding for most clonotypes. Recombination models systematically underestimated out-of-frame TCR alpha sharing in monozygotic twins but agreed with sharing between unrelated individuals. Compared with coincidental sharing between unrelated individuals, an excess of low generation-probability sequences was observed among out-of-frame TCR alpha sequences shared between twins. A weaker excess of twin sharing was found in beta out-of-frame sequences because the signal-to-noise ratio was lowered by fewer shared sequences. Abundant cord blood beta clonotypes had fewer insertions, young adult naive repertoires showed a similar but weaker trend, and memory repertoires showed no such trend.

Germline trimming amounts to 1 base on V and 5 bases on J, with 9 as the count of junction bases outside the gene matches. Per the germline V gene, SGHTA is the CDR1 and FQGTGA is the CDR2. Counted from cysteine to phenylalanine, this CDR3 has 16 amino acids. Only the CDR3 portion is preserved as DNA: 48 bases, with reading frame beginning at the first base. Only healthy Caucasian donors were included. Three unrelated non-twin adults were additionally sequenced: a male aged 18 to 30, a male aged 50 to 60 and a female aged 50 to 60. Using Miltenyi CD45RO+ enrichment and human naive T-cell isolation kits, memory (CD45RO+) and naive T cells were isolated from PBMC. Library preparation employed 5' RACE. Instrument used: Illumina HiSeq 2000. A universal primer binding site was added through template switching, and the final cDNA carried a unique molecular identifier so that TCR cDNA molecules could be counted accurately. Specific primers in the conserved constant-segment region were used to synthesize first-strand cDNA for TCR alpha and beta chains. Each cDNA library was double barcoded, with a SMART-Mk sample barcode plus Illumina barcodes, to control for contamination. TruSeq adapter sequences along with Illumina sample barcodes were introduced in two successive PCR steps. TCR alpha and beta cDNA libraries were sequenced on the Illumina HiSeq platform with custom primers. Under the source paper's analysis protocol: Raw reads were processed with MiGEC to extract unique molecular identifiers, and MiXCR was used to determine CDR3 positions. For each individual, recombination models were inferred using an EM algorithm with the repgenHMM and IGoR tools. The tcR package in R was used for shared clonotype analysis, with sharing normalized by the product of cloneset sizes. Out-of-frame nonproductive sequences were analyzed to study raw recombination free of thymic and clonal selection effects. The public reads were quality trimmed at Q25 with fastp and then assembled into clones with MiXCR by TCRdb, keeping productive beta chains. One record per CDR3 amino acid sequence lists the most common genes and DNA. TCRdb, not the authors, supplied the V and J calls. This sample lists some 710,000 distinct CDR3 sequences; around 6% were detected once. The ten largest clones take up 1.5% to 2% of the sample.

The sequence links TRBV7-3 to TRBJ2-7; the central 9 bases match TRBD1. The source of this sequence is a man aged 18-30 years in good health. The sequenced sample was naive T cells sorted from blood. Taken with the paper, the label for cell subset or site translates to: cells isolated with a human naive T-cell isolation kit. The CDR3 region: CASSLSSGTGLDEQYF. The sequenced DNA is TGTGCCAGCAGCTTAAGTTCGGGGACAGGGTTAGACGAGCAGTACTTC. Supplemented by the reference TRBV7-3 and TRBJ2-7 proteins around the CDR3, the complete variable domain is GAGVSQTPSNKVTEKGKYVELRCDPISGHTALYWYRQSLGQGPEFLIYFQGTGAADDSGLPNDRFFAVRPEGSVSTLKIQRTERGDSAVYLCASSLSSGTGLDEQYFGPGTRLTVT.